A single sample gave rise to the 31 T cell receptor beta chains below, sequenced in a study of T cell repertoires in cytomegalovirus infection. TCRdb analysed the reads with MiXCR anew, one entry per CDR3 protein. The sample records 500,000 to 600,000 distinct CDR3 sequences, 16% being singletons. The sample taken for sequencing was CD8+ T cells from PBMCs. The receptors shown here come from a human donor in good health (CMV status not recorded). Some clones in this sample may be carry-over from other donors' samples.

The chain links TRBV28 to TRBJ2-1, with TRBD2 matching over 10 bases. The germline V gene has CDR1 MDHEN and CDR2 SYDVKM. The CDR3 runs 18 residues. V lost 3 bases to trimming and J lost 5 bases; unmatched junction nucleotides: 13. DNA for the CDR3: TGTGCCAGCAGTTTCCGGGGAGAAGGAGCGGGAGGGCACAATGAGCAGTTCTTC. Translation: CASSFRGEGAGGHNEQFF.

This clonotype was detected many times. V and J are TRBV10-3 and TRBJ1-6; 7 positions agree with TRBD1. The ends lost 0 bases at V and 5 bases at J; junction bases unmatched: 13. From germline, CDR1 is ENHRY and CDR2 SYGVKD. This CDR3 spans 19 amino acids. CDR3 nucleotide sequence: TGTGCCATCAGTGAGTCGGGGGGAGCGGTGGGACAGAATAATTCACCCCTCCACTTT. This encodes CAISESGGAVGQNNSPLHF.

In its sample, this clonotype was seen many times. The genes are TRBV2 and TRBJ2-1, with 7 bases aligning to TRBD1. Unmatched junction bases numbered 10, after V lost 5 bases and J lost 9 bases. Germline CDR1 reads SNHLY; CDR2 reads FYNNEI. This CDR3 comprises 14 residues. This chain's CDR3 is CASSPPDRESEQFF. The CDR3 nucleotides read TGTGCCAGCAGTCCTCCAGACAGGGAGAGTGAGCAGTTCTTC.

This clonotype was seen a handful of times. The chain carries TRBV4-1 and TRBJ1-6; no reliable D call. This CDR3 contains 13 residues. Trimming left V 4 bases short and J 13 bases short, with 14 bases between. Germline CDR1 MGHRA, CDR2 YSYEKL. CDR3 amino acids: CASSREGTWPLHF. The CDR3 DNA reads as TGCGCCAGCAGCCGTGAGGGCACCTGGCCCCTCCACTTT.

This clonotype has more than one count but fewer than ten. DNA for the CDR3: TGTGCCAGCGGGGAGATTGGGGGATTTGGTGGCTACACCTTC. Protein product: CASGEIGGFGGYTF. This chain connects TRBV28 to TRBJ1-2; possible D gene TRBD1, 5 bases. Germline V CDR1 and CDR2: MDHEN, SYDVKM. The CDR3 has 14 amino acids. V was pared by 8 bases and J by 7 bases, with 20 bases between.

The chain joins TRBV27 to TRBJ2-2, with D possibly being TRBD2 (5 bases). The CDR3 has 13 amino acids. Germline CDR1 MNHEY, CDR2 SMNVEV (reference sequence). V lost 8 bases, J lost 7 bases, and 14 bases lay in between. The CDR3 here is CASLRPGSGELFF. The CDR3 DNA reads TGTGCCAGCTTAAGGCCTGGGAGCGGGGAGCTGTTTTTT.

This clonotype appeared many times. The V call is TRBV6-1, the J call TRBJ2-7; D remains ambiguous. Trimming cost V 5 bases and J 1 base, with 18 bases left between them. The CDR3 runs to 16 residues. Germline loops: CDR1 MNHNS, CDR2 SASEGT. The CDR3 loop is CASSRSRGQPSYEQYF. The CDR3 DNA reads as TGTGCCAGCAGTCGAAGCCGAGGTCAGCCTTCCTACGAGCAGTACTTC.

On this clonotype itself: A much larger clone differs by one base, so this may be a read error. The CDR3: CASSLREGTYNEQFF. CDR3 in DNA: TGTGCCAGTAGTCTAAGGGAGGGCACCTACAATGAGCAGTTCTTC. This sequence joins TRBV19 and TRBJ2-1; 7 nucleotides line up with TRBD2. The CDR3 sequence is 15 residues long. CDR1 LNHDA and CDR2 SQIVND come from the germline V gene (reference sequence). After removal of 5 bases from V and 2 bases from J, the junction contained 6 bases not matched to a gene.

This clonotype was counted ten times or more. The gene calls are TRBV27 and TRBJ2-7; 11 bases agree with TRBD2. The ends lost 3 bases at V and 5 bases at J; junction bases unmatched: 12. The length of the CDR3 is 17 residues. The germline gives CDR1 MNHEY, CDR2 SMNVEV (reference sequence). The CDR3 region is CASSFSQIAGGPNEQYF. The DNA of the CDR3 is TGTGCCAGCAGTTTTTCCCAGATAGCGGGAGGGCCTAACGAGCAGTACTTC.

This clonotype occurred a few times. The gene calls are TRBV4-2 and TRBJ2-1; weak D call: TRBD2 (6 bases). Trimming removed 0 bases at V and 4 bases at J, with 16 bases between. The CDR3 consists of 17 residues. CDR1 and CDR2 (germline): LGHNA, YNFKEQ. In DNA form, the CDR3 reads TGTGCCAGCAGCCAAGAAGTCGGCGGGGACTTGTACAATGAGCAGTTCTTC. Translation: CASSQEVGGDLYNEQFF.

The gene calls are TRBV5-6 and TRBJ2-4; 7 bases match TRBD2. The V and J ends lost 2 bases and 8 bases, in that order; junction bases with no gene match: 19. This CDR3 contains 18 residues. Germline V gene data show CDR1 as SGHDT and CDR2 as YYEEEE. CDR3 in amino acids: CASSFLTSAQIPWDIQYF. DNA for the CDR3: TGTGCCAGCAGCTTCTTAACTAGCGCGCAAATCCCCTGGGACATTCAGTACTTC.

The table lists this clonotype with a few counts. The rearrangement joins TRBV24-1 to TRBJ2-1; 7 nucleotides match TRBD1. There are 19 residues in the CDR3. In germline, CDR1 is KGHDR, CDR2 SFDVKD. The V and J ends lost 4 bases and 4 bases, in that order; junction bases with no gene match: 18. In DNA, the CDR3 is TGTGCCACCAGTGACGTTACGGCCCTGGACAGGAAATCATACAATGAGCAGTTCTTC. Encoded protein: CATSDVTALDRKSYNEQFF.

CDR3 bases: TGTGCCAGCAGTGTGGGACAGGGGGCTCGTGAGCAGTACTTC. This sequence encodes CASSVGQGAREQYF. V gene TRBV6-5 combines with J gene TRBJ2-7; 12 bases line up with TRBD1. The CDR3 loop spans 14 amino acids. V trimming: 5 bases; J trimming: 7 bases; junction bases outside the gene matches: 6. The germline V gene has CDR1 MNHEY and CDR2 SVGAGI.

A remark on this clonotype: Just one base apart from a much larger clone, this may be a read error. V gene TRBV27 combines with J gene TRBJ1-2, with 7 nucleotides matching TRBD1. Germline V CDR1 and CDR2: MNHEY, SMNVEV (reference sequence). V shed 3 bases, J shed 0 bases, and the junction held 4 bases outside the gene matches. This CDR3 region has 15 residues. The CDR3 loop is CASSFSTGSNYGYTF. The CDR3 nucleotides read TGTGCCAGCAGTTTTTCGACAGGGTCTAACTATGGCTACACCTTC.

This clonotype was seen repeatedly, ten times or more. This chain joins TRBV6-5 and TRBJ1-1; D unclear. V was clipped by 6 bases and J by 1 base, with 12 bases between them. Germline V gene sequence: CDR1 MNHEY, CDR2 SVGAGI. The CDR3 extends over 14 amino acids. The CDR3 bases are TGTGCCAGCAGCCAAAGGTCCAGGAACACTGAAGCTTTCTTT. It encodes CASSQRSRNTEAFF.

J is TRBJ2-1 and V is TRBV3-1, with D unresolved. CDR1 LGHDT and CDR2 YNNKEL come from the germline V gene (reference sequence). The V gene lost 1 base and the J gene lost 4 bases, with 8 bases spanning the gap. This CDR3 has 14 amino acids. The CDR3 reads CASSQGHSYNEQFF. In DNA, the CDR3 is TGTGCCAGCAGCCAAGGACACTCTTACAATGAGCAGTTCTTC.

Only a few counts were recorded for this clonotype. A much more abundant neighbour one base away suggests this may be a read error. This chain joins TRBV6-5 and TRBJ2-2; 7 nucleotides agree with TRBD2. Per the germline V gene, CDR1 is MNHEY and CDR2 is SVGAGI. The CDR3 runs to 18 residues. The CDR3 loop reads CASSLVLRLAYNTGGLFF. The CDR3 DNA sequence: TGTGCCAGCAGTTTAGTCCTCAGACTAGCTTACAACACCGGGGGGCTGTTTTTT.

This clonotype showed up many times. The rearrangement joins TRBV7-3 to TRBJ1-3, with D possibly being TRBD1 (6 bases). The CDR3 consists of 15 residues. Looked up from germline, CDR1 is SGHTA and CDR2 is FQGTGA. V dropped 5 bases and J dropped 2 bases, with 13 bases sitting between them. The DNA of the CDR3 is TGTGCCAGCAGCACCACGCAGGGGACTGGAAACACCATATATTTT. Protein: CASSTTQGTGNTIYF.

This clonotype came up a few times. The chain recombines TRBV20-1 with TRBJ2-4; possibly TRBD2 for D (5 bases). V was trimmed by 6 bases and J by 0 bases, leaving 6 bases between them. CDR3 length equals 12 residues. Germline CDR1 reads DFQATT; CDR2 reads SNEGSKA (reference sequence). The CDR3: CSAGLAKNIQYF. The CDR3 coding sequence is TGCAGTGCCGGACTAGCCAAAAACATTCAGTACTTC.

The V gene is TRBV12-3 or TRBV12-4, the J gene TRBJ2-3; D unclear. The CDR3 loop spans 14 amino acids. Trimming stripped 3 bases from V and 6 bases from J, with 13 bases between. In DNA, the CDR3 is TGTGCCAGCAGTTTCTCTCCCGCTAGTGATACGCAGTATTTT. This encodes CASSFSPASDTQYF.

This clonotype was observed a handful of times. The V gene is TRBV9, the J gene TRBJ2-2, with D perhaps TRBD1 (5 bases). Germline V gives CDR1 SGDLS, CDR2 YYNGEE. V lost 0 bases and J lost 4, with 10 bases in between. CDR3 length: 15 amino acids. CDR3 coding DNA: TGTGCCAGCAGCGTAGGCGGACACGTCACCGGGGAGCTGTTTTTT. Its protein product is CASSVGGHVTGELFF.

The V and J genes are TRBV19 and TRBJ1-1; unclear D gene. The V and J ends lost 5 bases and 11 bases respectively, with 15 bases between them. Germline-derived CDR1 and CDR2 are LNHDA and SQIVND (reference sequence). CDR3 length: 12 residues. The CDR3 DNA is TGTGCCAGTAGTCCACCTTCGGTTTTGGCTTTCTTT. Protein product: CASSPPSVLAFF.

This clonotype occurred many times. This chain's CDR3 is CASRTAYEQYF. For the CDR3, the DNA is TGTGCCAGCAGGACAGCTTACGAGCAGTACTTC. The V gene is TRBV6-2 or TRBV6-3, the J gene TRBJ2-7; a weak D match, TRBD1 (5 bases). CDR1 and CDR2 from the germline V gene are MNHEY and SVGEGT. The CDR3 is 11 residues long. Between the trimmed V and J ends, which lost 6 bases and 4 bases, there was a span of 7 bases.

The chain carries TRBV10-3 and TRBJ2-7, with no clear D. Germline V gene data show CDR1 as ENHRY and CDR2 as SYGVKD. The V end was cut by 3 bases, the J end by 2 bases, with 2 bases between. CDR3 length: 11 residues. The CDR3 region has the DNA TGTGCCATCAGTGATGCCTACGAGCAGTACTTC. Protein product: CAISDAYEQYF.

This clonotype was detected many times. The rearrangement uses TRBV7-9 and TRBJ2-5, with D hard to call. The germline CDR1 and CDR2 sequences are SEHNR and FQNEAQ (reference sequence). The CDR3 consists of 14 residues. V dropped 5 bases and J dropped 5 bases, with 15 bases sitting between them. This chain's CDR3 is CASSPPLRSETQYF. The CDR3 bases are TGTGCCAGCAGCCCCCCCCTAAGGTCGGAGACCCAGTACTTC.

V usage is TRBV5-1 and J usage is TRBJ2-1; D call uncertain. CDR3 size: 16 residues. Trimming left V 0 bases short and J 2 bases short, with 12 bases between. Germline V gene lookup returns CDR1 SGHRS and CDR2 YFSETQ. The CDR3 loop reads CASSLDGGATYNEQFF. The CDR3 nucleotides are TGCGCCAGCAGCTTGGATGGCGGAGCTACCTACAATGAGCAGTTCTTC.

The gene calls are TRBV12-3 or TRBV12-4 and TRBJ2-1; D gene ambiguous. V dropped 2 bases and J dropped 5 bases, with 7 bases sitting between them. CDR3 length equals 13 residues. The DNA for the CDR3 is TGTGCCAGCAGTTTATCGGAGCACAATGAGCAGTTCTTC. Its protein product is CASSLSEHNEQFF.

This clonotype was seen only a few times. The CDR3 DNA reads as TGTGCCAGCAGCCAAGTTACCGCCTACGAGCAGTACTTC. It codes for CASSQVTAYEQYF. This chain connects TRBV4-2 to TRBJ2-7; no clear D gene. The V end was cut by 1 base, the J end by 2 bases, with 6 bases between. From germline, CDR1 is LGHNA and CDR2 YNFKEQ. The CDR3 runs to 13 residues.

In its sample, this clonotype was seen many times. V is TRBV2 and J is TRBJ1-2; D might be TRBD1 (6 bases). The CDR3 consists of 14 residues. With 6 bases removed from V and 6 bases from J, the gap between germline ends came to 17 bases. Germline V CDR1 and CDR2: SNHLY, FYNNEI. CDR3 amino acids: CASRPDWDKNGYTF. In nucleotides, the CDR3 is TGTGCCAGCAGGCCGGACTGGGACAAGAATGGCTACACCTTC.

This clonotype was detected many times. The V call is TRBV12-3 or TRBV12-4, the J call TRBJ1-2; D unclear. This CDR3 comprises 16 residues. V lost 4 bases and J 0 bases, leaving 15 bases between the germline ends. The chain's CDR3 is CASSSTPYTSNYGYTF. The DNA for the CDR3 is TGTGCCAGCAGTTCGACACCTTATACATCTAACTATGGCTACACCTTC.

This clonotype has ten or more counts. This chain uses TRBV12-3 or TRBV12-4 with TRBJ1-2, with 8 bases that match TRBD1. The CDR3 has 15 amino acids. The V and J ends lost 5 bases and 8 bases, in that order; junction bases with no gene match: 13. CDR3 coding DNA: TGTGCCAGCAGTCTCTCACCTGGGACAGGAAAAGGCTACACCTTC. Translation gives CASSLSPGTGKGYTF.